Listed below are T cell receptor beta chains from one sample, sequenced in a study of CD8 T cells in Susac syndrome. TCRdb processed the immunoSEQ multiplex PCR reads anew with MiXCR; each CDR3 protein has one entry. The sample holds 150,000 to 200,000 distinct CDR3 sequences; approximately 93% are singletons and the top ten take 0.1%. Sequenced: CD4+ T cells from PBMCs. All receptors come from a human donor in good health. The CDR3 runs from the conserved cysteine through the conserved F or W. A D gene is named only where the DNA matches it firmly. Part of the rows lack a size; the others show once, few, many or a class for expanded clones.

v_gene: TRBV27; j_gene: TRBJ2-5; abundance: .; d_gene: TRBD1; CDR3nt: TGTGCCAGCAGTTTATCAGTCAGGGGGCAAGAGACCCAGTACTTC; CDR3aa: CASSLSVRGQETQYF
v_gene: TRBV24-1; j_gene: TRBJ2-6; abundance: .; d_gene: .; CDR3nt: TGTGCCACCAGTGTTTCCGGGCCTGGGGCCAACGTCCTGACTTTC; CDR3aa: CATSVSGPGANVLTF
v_gene: TRBV29-1; j_gene: TRBJ2-1; abundance: .; d_gene: .; CDR3nt: TGCAGCGTTGTGGCCGGGGGCGGGAATGAGCAGTTCTTC; CDR3aa: CSVVAGGGNEQFF
v_gene: TRBV5-1; j_gene: TRBJ2-1; abundance: .; d_gene: .; CDR3nt: TGCGCCAGCAACAGCGGCTCCTACAATGAGCAGTTCTTC; CDR3aa: CASNSGSYNEQFF
v_gene: TRBV4-2; j_gene: TRBJ2-3; abundance: .; d_gene: .; CDR3nt: TGTGCCAGCAGCCAAGTAGCAGAGATCAGCACAGATACGCAGTATTTT; CDR3aa: CASSQVAEISTDTQYF
v_gene: TRBV20-1; j_gene: TRBJ2-1; abundance: .; d_gene: .; CDR3nt: TGCAGTGCTACGGGGAAGTACAATGAGCAGTTCTTC; CDR3aa: CSATGKYNEQFF
v_gene: TRBV5-4; j_gene: TRBJ2-6; abundance: .; d_gene: .; CDR3nt: TGTGCCAGCAGCTTGTCGTTGGGCGCTGGGGCCAACGTCCTGACTTTC; CDR3aa: CASSLSLGAGANVLTF
v_gene: TRBV5-1; j_gene: TRBJ2-2; abundance: once; d_gene: .; CDR3nt: TGCGCCAGCAGCATGGACGGTAACACCGGGGAGCTGTTTTTT; CDR3aa: CASSMDGNTGELFF
v_gene: TRBV14; j_gene: TRBJ2-3; abundance: .; d_gene: TRBD1; CDR3nt: TGTGCCAGCAGCCCCTTGGGACAGGGATCTAGGGATACGCAGTATTTT; CDR3aa: CASSPLGQGSRDTQYF
v_gene: TRBV9; j_gene: TRBJ2-3; abundance: .; d_gene: .; CDR3nt: TGTGCCAGCACCAAAAGGGAATCCACAGATACGCAGTATTTT; CDR3aa: CASTKRESTDTQYF
v_gene: TRBV5-8; j_gene: TRBJ2-6; abundance: .; d_gene: TRBD1; CDR3nt: TGTGCCAGCAGCTTGGGGGACAGGGGGTTTGGGGCCAACGTCCTGACTTTC; CDR3aa: CASSLGDRGFGANVLTF
v_gene: TRBV30; j_gene: TRBJ1-1; abundance: .; d_gene: .; CDR3nt: TGTGCCTGGAGTACGCCCTGGGGGGCCACTGAAGCTTTCTTT; CDR3aa: CAWSTPWGATEAFF
v_gene: TRBV10-2; j_gene: TRBJ2-1; abundance: .; d_gene: .; CDR3nt: TGCGCCAGCAATGAGTGGGGGAACAATGAGCAGTTCTTC; CDR3aa: CASNEWGNNEQFF
v_gene: TRBV7-2; j_gene: TRBJ1-1; abundance: .; d_gene: TRBD1; CDR3nt: TGTGCCAGCAGCTTAGTGGGGACAGGTGAAGCTTTCTTT; CDR3aa: CASSLVGTGEAFF
v_gene: TRBV7-8; j_gene: TRBJ2-7; abundance: .; d_gene: .; CDR3nt: TGTGCCAGCAGCGGGACGTGGGGGTGGAGACACGTCGAGCAGTACTTC; CDR3aa: CASSGTWGWRHVEQYF
v_gene: TRBV12-3/TRBV12-4; j_gene: TRBJ1-6; abundance: .; d_gene: TRBD1; CDR3nt: TGTGCCAGCAGTGGACAGGCGGCGACCCTCCACTTT; CDR3aa: CASSGQAATLHF
v_gene: TRBV7-3; j_gene: TRBJ2-1; abundance: .; d_gene: TRBD2; CDR3nt: TGTGCCAGCAGCTCAAAGCCGGGACTAGCGCGGAATGAGCAGTTCTTC; CDR3aa: CASSSKPGLARNEQFF
v_gene: TRBV30; j_gene: TRBJ1-1; abundance: .; d_gene: .; CDR3nt: TGTGCCTGGAAATATAACCCACCGAACACTGAAGCTTTCTTT; CDR3aa: CAWKYNPPNTEAFF
v_gene: TRBV20-1; j_gene: TRBJ2-3; abundance: once; d_gene: .; CDR3nt: TGCAGTGCTAGAGATGGACTACTCTTCACAGATACGCAGTATTTT; CDR3aa: CSARDGLLFTDTQYF
v_gene: TRBV12-3/TRBV12-4; j_gene: TRBJ1-1; abundance: few; d_gene: .; CDR3nt: TGTGCCAGCCGAAGGGACTTAAACACTGAAGCTTTCTTT; CDR3aa: CASRRDLNTEAFF
v_gene: TRBV19; j_gene: TRBJ1-6; abundance: .; d_gene: .; CDR3nt: TGTGCCAGTAGTGGGCGACCGGCAGGTAATTCACCCCTCCACTTT; CDR3aa: CASSGRPAGNSPLHF
v_gene: TRBV7-9; j_gene: TRBJ2-4; abundance: .; d_gene: TRBD1; CDR3nt: TGTGCCAGCAGCTTTGGGACAGGGGTAATAGCCAAAAACATTCAGTACTTC; CDR3aa: CASSFGTGVIAKNIQYF
v_gene: TRBV28; j_gene: TRBJ1-1; abundance: .; d_gene: .; CDR3nt: TGTGCCAGCAGTTTAGACACTCGGACTGAAGCTTTCTTT; CDR3aa: CASSLDTRTEAFF
v_gene: TRBV4-1; j_gene: TRBJ1-5; abundance: once; d_gene: .; CDR3nt: TGCGCCAGCAGCCAAGTCGCGACAGAAAATCAGCCCCAGCATTTT; CDR3aa: CASSQVATENQPQHF
v_gene: TRBV7-8; j_gene: TRBJ2-6; abundance: .; d_gene: TRBD1; CDR3nt: TGTGCCAGCAGCCGCGGACAGGGGGCCTCTGGGGCCAACGTCCTGACTTTC; CDR3aa: CASSRGQGASGANVLTF
v_gene: TRBV18; j_gene: TRBJ1-2; abundance: .; d_gene: TRBD1; CDR3nt: TGTGCCAGCTCACCAAGACAGGGCCCAGAAGGCTACACCTTC; CDR3aa: CASSPRQGPEGYTF
v_gene: TRBV27; j_gene: TRBJ2-2; abundance: .; d_gene: .; CDR3nt: TGTGCCAGCAGGAACTTACAGGGAGGGCTGTTTTTT; CDR3aa: CASRNLQGGLFF
v_gene: TRBV12-3/TRBV12-4; j_gene: TRBJ2-2; abundance: few; d_gene: .; CDR3nt: TGTGCCAGCAGTTTCAGGGGCACCGGGGAGCTGTTTTTT; CDR3aa: CASSFRGTGELFF
v_gene: TRBV7-9; j_gene: TRBJ1-3; abundance: .; d_gene: .; CDR3nt: TGTGCCAGCAGCCTCGGACTGATGGGAGGCACCATATATTTT; CDR3aa: CASSLGLMGGTIYF
v_gene: TRBV11-1; j_gene: TRBJ1-6; abundance: once; d_gene: .; CDR3nt: TGTGCCAGCAGCTCGGGCAGGCGTACTTCACCCCTCCACTTT; CDR3aa: CASSSGRRTSPLHF
v_gene: TRBV3-1; j_gene: TRBJ1-2; abundance: once; d_gene: .; CDR3nt: TGTGCCAGCAGCCAAGGGGCCGCTAGGGGGACCGGCTACACCTTC; CDR3aa: CASSQGAARGTGYTF
v_gene: TRBV7-8; j_gene: TRBJ1-1; abundance: .; d_gene: .; CDR3nt: TGTGCCAGCAGCCACAGCCAGGCTGAAGCTTTCTTT; CDR3aa: CASSHSQAEAFF
v_gene: TRBV19; j_gene: TRBJ2-1; abundance: .; d_gene: TRBD2; CDR3nt: TGTGCCAGTAGTATAGAACTAGCGGGCAATGAGCAGTTCTTC; CDR3aa: CASSIELAGNEQFF
v_gene: TRBV5-1; j_gene: TRBJ1-2; abundance: .; d_gene: TRBD1; CDR3nt: TGCGCCAGCAGCTTGGAAGGGACAGGGGGCATTAACTATGGCTACACCTTC; CDR3aa: CASSLEGTGGINYGYTF
v_gene: TRBV7-8; j_gene: TRBJ1-5; abundance: .; d_gene: TRBD1; CDR3nt: TGTGCCAGCAGCTTTCCCGGACAGGGGGATCAGCCCCAGCATTTT; CDR3aa: CASSFPGQGDQPQHF
v_gene: TRBV5-1; j_gene: TRBJ1-5; abundance: .; d_gene: .; CDR3nt: TGCGCCAGCAGCTTGGACGCAGGGGGCAATCAGCCCCAGCATTTT; CDR3aa: CASSLDAGGNQPQHF
v_gene: TRBV6-5; j_gene: TRBJ1-2; abundance: .; d_gene: .; CDR3nt: TGTGCCAGCAGACGACAGTCTAACTATGGCTACACCTTC; CDR3aa: CASRRQSNYGYTF
v_gene: TRBV7-9; j_gene: TRBJ2-3; abundance: .; d_gene: .; CDR3nt: TGTGCCAGCAGCTTATCCCATTTCACAGATACGCAGTATTTT; CDR3aa: CASSLSHFTDTQYF
v_gene: TRBV3-1; j_gene: TRBJ1-1; abundance: .; d_gene: .; CDR3nt: TGTGCCAGCAGCCAGTCTTCGGGGACTGAAGCTTTCTTT; CDR3aa: CASSQSSGTEAFF
v_gene: TRBV5-1; j_gene: TRBJ1-2; abundance: .; d_gene: .; CDR3nt: TGCGCCAGCAGCCCTAGTATACTCTATGGCTACACCTTC; CDR3aa: CASSPSILYGYTF
v_gene: TRBV5-1; j_gene: TRBJ1-2; abundance: .; d_gene: .; CDR3nt: TGCGCCAGCAGCTTGGGACCGAATGGCTACACCTTC; CDR3aa: CASSLGPNGYTF
v_gene: TRBV12-3/TRBV12-4; j_gene: TRBJ2-2; abundance: once; d_gene: .; CDR3nt: TGTGCCAGCAGTCGGGGGAGCACCGGGGAGCTGTTTTTT; CDR3aa: CASSRGSTGELFF
v_gene: TRBV14; j_gene: TRBJ1-6; abundance: .; d_gene: .; CDR3nt: TGTGCCAGCAGCCAAGATCGGGGGTCACCCCTCCACTTT; CDR3aa: CASSQDRGSPLHF
v_gene: TRBV6-5; j_gene: TRBJ2-3; abundance: .; d_gene: TRBD2; CDR3nt: TGTGCCAGCAGTTACCCCAGCAGGGCGCAGGGACTAGCGGGCACAGATACGCAGTATTTT; CDR3aa: CASSYPSRAQGLAGTDTQYF
v_gene: TRBV5-1; j_gene: TRBJ1-1; abundance: .; d_gene: .; CDR3nt: TGCGCCAGCAGCTCCGTGCGGAACACTGAAGCTTTCTTT; CDR3aa: CASSSVRNTEAFF
v_gene: TRBV6-5; j_gene: TRBJ2-5; abundance: .; d_gene: .; CDR3nt: TGTGCCAGCAGCTCCGATGGAGAGACCCAGTACTTC; CDR3aa: CASSSDGETQYF
v_gene: TRBV6-1; j_gene: TRBJ1-1; abundance: .; d_gene: .; CDR3nt: TGTGCCAGCAGTCCCACTTCCCCTGACAGGAACACTGAAGCTTTCTTT; CDR3aa: CASSPTSPDRNTEAFF
v_gene: TRBV28; j_gene: TRBJ1-2; abundance: .; d_gene: .; CDR3nt: TGTGCCAGCAGTTTAGGGTTAGGCTATGGCTACACCTTC; CDR3aa: CASSLGLGYGYTF
v_gene: TRBV29-1; j_gene: TRBJ1-2; abundance: .; d_gene: .; CDR3nt: TGCAGCGTTGAAGAATGGGCAAACGCGAACTATGGCTACACCTTC; CDR3aa: CSVEEWANANYGYTF
v_gene: TRBV5-8; j_gene: TRBJ2-5; abundance: .; d_gene: .; CDR3nt: TGTGCCAGCAGCCCTGCGGACCCACAAGAGACCCAGTACTTC; CDR3aa: CASSPADPQETQYF
v_gene: TRBV9; j_gene: TRBJ2-3; abundance: once; d_gene: TRBD2; CDR3nt: TGTGCCAGCAGCTTTCTACCGGGACTAGATCCTGATACGCAGTATTTT; CDR3aa: CASSFLPGLDPDTQYF
v_gene: TRBV25-1; j_gene: TRBJ2-7; abundance: .; d_gene: .; CDR3nt: TGTGCCAGCGAACCGGGGGTGAGATACGAGCAGTACTTC; CDR3aa: CASEPGVRYEQYF
v_gene: TRBV10-3; j_gene: TRBJ2-3; abundance: .; d_gene: .; CDR3nt: TGTGCCATCAGGCCGGGGAACACAGATACGCAGTATTTT; CDR3aa: CAIRPGNTDTQYF
v_gene: TRBV9; j_gene: TRBJ1-3; abundance: few; d_gene: .; CDR3nt: TGTGCCAGCAGGGGAATCTCTGGAAACACCATATATTTT; CDR3aa: CASRGISGNTIYF
v_gene: TRBV20-1; j_gene: TRBJ2-2; abundance: .; d_gene: TRBD2; CDR3nt: TGCAGTGCTTTAGCGGGGGGGCCGAGCGGGGAGCTGTTTTTT; CDR3aa: CSALAGGPSGELFF
v_gene: TRBV3-1; j_gene: TRBJ1-6; abundance: .; d_gene: TRBD1; CDR3nt: TGTGCCAGCAGCCAAGCCGCGGGACAGGGGAATTCACCCCTCCACTTT; CDR3aa: CASSQAAGQGNSPLHF
v_gene: TRBV12-3/TRBV12-4; j_gene: TRBJ2-7; abundance: .; d_gene: TRBD1; CDR3nt: TGTGCCAGCAGCTTAAGACAGGGGGGCGAGCAGTACTTC; CDR3aa: CASSLRQGGEQYF
v_gene: TRBV14; j_gene: TRBJ2-2; abundance: .; d_gene: .; CDR3nt: TGTGCCAGCAGCCAAGAAGGGTTCCGGGAGCTGTTTTTT; CDR3aa: CASSQEGFRELFF